Below, 22 T cell receptor beta chains from the same sample are listed, as sequenced in a study of T cell repertoires in cytomegalovirus infection. TCRdb passed the reads through MiXCR, listing each CDR3 protein once. This table holds hundreds of thousands of distinct CDR3 sequences, 24% found once. Sequencing used CD8+ T cells from PBMCs. Source of these receptors: a human donor in good health (CMV status not recorded). Some clones in this sample may be carry-over from other donors' samples.

In its sample, this clonotype was seen many times. V is TRBV7-8 and J is TRBJ2-5, with 8 bases identical to TRBD2. The CDR3 loop spans 15 amino acids. The germline gives CDR1 SGHVS, CDR2 FQNEAQ. J was trimmed by 2 bases and V by 5 bases; bases with no gene match: 7. DNA of the CDR3: TGTGCCAGCAGCCCGACGGGGGGGGTACAAGAGACCCAGTACTTC. Translated, it gives CASSPTGGVQETQYF.

The chain is built from TRBV7-2 and TRBJ1-6; 8 bases are shared with TRBD1. V was pared by 5 bases and J by 4 bases, with 16 bases of the junction left unmatched. Germline assignment: CDR1 SGHTA and CDR2 FQGNSA. CDR3 length equals 19 residues. This CDR3 reads CASSRTPTGAGAYNSPLHF. For the CDR3, the DNA is TGTGCCAGCAGCCGAACTCCGACAGGGGCCGGTGCTTATAATTCACCCCTCCACTTT.

This clonotype was recorded many times. This chain joins TRBV7-9 and TRBJ1-4; D unclear. Germline-derived CDR1 and CDR2 are SEHNR and FQNEAQ (reference sequence). Trimming cost V 1 base and J 0 bases, with 9 bases left between them. The CDR3 totals 16 residues. The CDR3 region has the DNA TGTGCCAGCAGCTTAGGCGGGATGTCAACTAATGAAAAACTGTTTTTT. Translation gives CASSLGGMSTNEKLFF.

In this sample, this clonotype turned up many times. The V gene is TRBV6-2 or TRBV6-3, the J gene TRBJ1-5; D perhaps matches TRBD1 (5 bases). CDR3 size: 13 residues. Germline-derived CDR1 and CDR2 are MNHEY and SVGEGT. V lost 6 bases to trimming and J lost 3 bases, with 9 bases between them. CDR3 in amino acids: CASRRQSNQPQHF. The CDR3 nucleotides are TGTGCCAGCAGAAGACAGTCCAATCAGCCCCAGCATTTT.

This clonotype showed up just a few times. This chain links TRBV20-1 with TRBJ1-2; TRBD1 matches 10 bases. The CDR3 has 15 residues. Germline-derived CDR1 and CDR2 are DFQATT and SNEGSKA (reference sequence). The ends lost 3 bases at V and 2 bases at J; junction bases unmatched: 6. CDR3 nucleotide sequence: TGCAGTGCTAGGAAGCCGGGACAGGGGAACTATGGCTACACCTTC. It is translated as CSARKPGQGNYGYTF.

As regards this clonotype: At one end, the junction sequence differs from germline, possibly due to a read error. CDR3: CASSPGQGNTGEPFF. CDR3 in DNA: TGTGCCAGCAGTCCTGGTCAGGGTAACACCGGGGAGCCGTTTTTT. The chain has TRBV28 and TRBJ2-2; D may correspond to TRBD1 or TRBD2 (5 bases each). CDR1 and CDR2 (germline): MDHEN, SYDVKM. The CDR3 has 15 amino acids.

A word on this clonotype: This likely comes from a read error, as the CDR3 has no conserved phenylalanine or tryptophan at its end. This chain connects TRBV25-1 to TRBJ1-2; TRBD1 aligns across 7 bases. V lost 3 bases, J lost 8 bases, and 6 bases stayed unmatched. The CDR3 contains 13 residues. Germline-derived CDR1 and CDR2 are MGHDK and SYGVNS. CDR3 in amino acids: CASSDWDSEGYTI. The DNA of the CDR3 is TGTGCCAGCAGTGATTGGGACAGTGAAGGCTACACCATC.

In this sample, this clonotype turned up many times. This chain links TRBV7-8 with TRBJ2-6; TRBD2 is a possible D gene (6 bases). The CDR3 extends over 17 amino acids. Trimming stripped 4 bases from V and 0 bases from J, with 13 bases between. CDR1 and CDR2 (germline): SGHVS, FQNEAQ. DNA of the CDR3: TGTGCCAGCAGCTCCCCGGGAGCCTCCTCTGGGGCCAACGTCCTGACTTTC. Its translation: CASSSPGASSGANVLTF.

The sample holds many counts of this clonotype. The chain has TRBV7-2 and TRBJ2-2, with a possible D match to TRBD2 (5 bases). Germline-derived CDR1 and CDR2 are SGHTA and FQGNSA. The CDR3 runs 15 residues. Trimming removed 10 bases from V and 4 bases from J, with 19 bases in between. CDR3 in amino acids: CAKSESRGATGELFF. CDR3 coding DNA: TGTGCCAAATCCGAATCCCGGGGAGCCACCGGGGAGCTGTTTTTT. The variable domain in full, with the rest retrieved from reference TRBV7-2 and TRBJ2-2, is GAGVSQSPSNKVTEKGKDVELRCDPISGHTALYWYRQSLGQGLEFLIYFQGNSAPDKSGLPSDRFSAERTGGSVSTLTIQRTQQEDSAVYLCAKSESRGATGELFFGEGSRLTVL.

J is TRBJ2-4 and V is TRBV29-1; TRBD2 matches 7 bases. This CDR3 contains 17 residues. V was clipped by 0 bases and J by 6 bases; unmatched bases: 14. CDR1 SQVTM and CDR2 ANQGSEA come from the germline V gene. The DNA of the CDR3 is TGCAGCGTTGAAGAGGGGCTGGAAGCCCGCGGGGGAAACATTCAGTACTTC. Translating it yields CSVEEGLEARGGNIQYF.

This clonotype appeared once. One base away lies a much larger clone, so this may be a sequencing read error. The CDR3: CASSSSGPNTEAFF. The CDR3 DNA is TGTGCCAGCAGCTCATCCGGCCCAAACACTGAAGCTTTCTTT. This sequence joins TRBV7-6 and TRBJ1-1; D uncertain. The CDR3 totals 14 residues. With 4 bases removed from V and 2 bases from J, the gap between germline ends came to 11 bases. The germline CDR1 and CDR2 sequences are SGHVS and FNYEAQ. The entire variable domain, with the rest obtained from reference TRBV7-6 and TRBJ1-1, is as follows: GAGVSQSPRYKVTKRGQDVALRCDPISGHVSLYWYRQALGQGPEFLTYFNYEAQQDKSGLPNDRFSAERPEGSISTLTIQRTEQRDSAMYRCASSSSGPNTEAFFGQGTRLTVV.

This clonotype came up a few times. The chain carries TRBV6-2 or TRBV6-3 and TRBJ2-1; D uncertain. There are 14 residues in the CDR3. Per the germline V gene, CDR1 is MNHEY and CDR2 is SVGEGT. Trimming removed 8 bases at V and 3 bases at J, with 14 bases between. In DNA, the CDR3 is TGTGCCAGCGCAATGCCCGCAGACTACAATGAGCAGTTCTTC. This gives the protein CASAMPADYNEQFF.

This clonotype was recorded a few times. The CDR3 sequence is CSVNAGPSGANVLTF. The CDR3 bases are TGCAGCGTGAACGCCGGACCCTCTGGGGCCAACGTCCTGACTTTC. The chain couples TRBV29-1 to TRBJ2-6; unclear D gene. There are 15 residues in the CDR3. Germline loops: CDR1 SQVTM, CDR2 ANQGSEA. V dropped 6 bases and J dropped 0 bases, with 12 bases sitting between them. The variable domain in full, with the rest retrieved from reference TRBV29-1 and TRBJ2-6, is SAVISQKPSRDICQRGTSLTIQCQVDSQVTMMFWYRQQPGQSLTLIATANQGSEATYESGFVIDKFPISRPNLTFSTLTVSNMSPEDSSIYLCSVNAGPSGANVLTFGAGSRLTVL.

This chain connects TRBV29-1 to TRBJ1-2; 9 positions match TRBD1. The trim removed 6 bases at V and 6 bases at J, leaving 11 bases unmatched. Germline V gives CDR1 SQVTM, CDR2 ANQGSEA. The CDR3 totals 14 residues. This CDR3 reads CSVQGNRGQDGYTF. In nucleotides, the CDR3 is TGCAGCGTCCAGGGGAACAGGGGGCAGGATGGCTACACCTTC.

This chain links TRBV14 with TRBJ2-5; tentative D call: TRBD2 (5 bases). V gave up 3 bases and J gave up 4 bases, with 18 bases separating them. Germline V CDR1 and CDR2: SGHDN, FVKESK. The CDR3 spans 16 residues. Here the CDR3 reads CASSHPTSSSRETQYF. The CDR3, as DNA: TGTGCCAGCAGCCACCCAACTAGTTCCAGCAGAGAGACCCAGTACTTC.

Only a few counts were recorded for this clonotype. This rearrangement joins TRBV4-1 to TRBJ2-7, with a weak D call TRBD1 (6 bases). Per germline, CDR1 MGHRA and CDR2 YSYEKL. The CDR3 loop spans 16 amino acids. Trimming took off 2 bases at V and 2 bases at J, with 16 bases between the two ends. CDR3: CASSQILDSPTYEQYF. The CDR3 DNA follows: TGCGCCAGCAGCCAAATACTGGACAGCCCTACCTACGAGCAGTACTTC.

The chain uses TRBV20-1 and TRBJ1-2, with 8 positions matching TRBD1. The CDR3 loop spans 11 amino acids. J was trimmed by 11 bases and V by 7 bases; bases with no gene match: 9. The germline CDR1 and CDR2 sequences are DFQATT and SNEGSKA (reference sequence). DNA of the CDR3: TGCAGTGTTACGGACAGGGAAGGATACACCTTC. As protein: CSVTDREGYTF.

The J gene is TRBJ1-5, the V gene TRBV20-1; 7 bases line up with TRBD1. CDR1 and CDR2 from the germline V gene are DFQATT and SNEGSKA (reference sequence). The CDR3 is 15 amino acids. V lost 0 bases, J lost 0 bases, and 2 bases stayed unmatched. CDR3 loop: CSARDGTDSNQPQHF. The CDR3 DNA sequence: TGCAGTGCTAGAGATGGGACAGATAGCAATCAGCCCCAGCATTTT.

The chain is built from TRBV15 and TRBJ2-2; 7 bases fit TRBD1. CDR3 length equals 18 residues. Trimming took 3 bases from V and 4 from J; bases not matched to a gene: 14. Germline V gives CDR1 LNHNV, CDR2 YYDKDF (reference sequence). The CDR3 reads CATSRGFGSTGITGELFF. In DNA, the CDR3 is TGTGCCACCAGCAGGGGATTTGGGTCGACAGGGATCACCGGGGAGCTGTTTTTT.

This clonotype showed up many times. The rearrangement uses TRBV7-2 and TRBJ2-3, with 8 bases aligning to TRBD2. V lost 4 bases, J lost 1 base, and 7 bases stayed unmatched. Germline V gene lookup returns CDR1 SGHTA and CDR2 FQGNSA. The CDR3 contains 16 residues. CDR3 amino acids: CASSSADSGGTDTQYF. The CDR3 region has the DNA TGTGCCAGCAGCTCAGCGGATAGCGGGGGCACAGATACGCAGTATTTT.

A note on this clonotype: One end of the junction is discordant with germline, which a read error may explain. This rearrangement joins TRBV9 to TRBJ2-6; tentatively, D is TRBD1 (5 bases). This CDR3 is built from 13 residues. The germline V gene encodes CDR1 SGDLS and CDR2 YYNGEE. The CDR3 is CASSTSGADVLTF. CDR3 sequence (DNA): TGTGCCAGCAGCACCTCTGGGGCCGACGTCCTGACTTTC.

Regarding this clonotype: At one of its ends the junction is not consistent with the germline gene, which may arise from a read error. V usage is TRBV10-3 and J usage is TRBJ2-5, with 7 bases that match TRBD1. Per germline, CDR1 ENHRY and CDR2 SYGVKD. The CDR3 loop spans 17 amino acids. The CDR3 DNA sequence: TGTGCCATCAGTCAACGACCGGGACAGTCCGACCAAGAGACCCAGTGCTTC. Protein: CAISQRPGQSDQETQCF.